This is a list of T cell receptor beta chains from one sample in a study of vaccination and CD4 T cells after COVID-19. TCRdb independently ran MiXCR on the PCR reads; one entry per CDR3 protein. The sample includes under 15,000 distinct CDR3 sequences, around 75% of them seen just once. The antigens of these receptors remain unknown. Specimen: CD4+ T cells from blood, cultured in vitro. These receptors were obtained from a human donor who had recovered from COVID-19. The CDR3 runs from the conserved cysteine through the conserved F or W. The D gene is left open where the match is weak. The listing skips clone size in some rows; elsewhere it reads once, few, many or a size class.

clone size,V gene,J gene,D gene,CDR3 DNA,CDR3 protein
.,TRBV28,TRBJ1-5,.,TGTGCCAGCAGGGTGGGACACGGGGGCGGGCAGCCCCAGCATTTT,CASRVGHGGGQPQHF
.,TRBV7-2,TRBJ2-1,TRBD1,TGTGCCAGCAGCCCCCGACAGGGTTCCTACAATGAGCAGTTCTTC,CASSPRQGSYNEQFF
few,TRBV7-2,TRBJ2-7,TRBD2,TGTGCCAGCAGTCAGAGGCTTGCTAGCGGGAGTTGGTACGAGCAGTACTTC,CASSQRLASGSWYEQYF
.,TRBV19,TRBJ2-7,.,TGTGCCTGTAGTAACAGGGAGCACGAGCAGTACTTC,CACSNREHEQYF
.,TRBV7-6,TRBJ2-5,.,TGTGCCAGCAGCTTCCGCCCCCAAGAGACCCAGTACTTC,CASSFRPQETQYF
.,TRBV14,TRBJ2-7,.,TGTGCCAGCAGCCAAGACAGTTACGAGCAGTACTTC,CASSQDSYEQYF
.,TRBV6-5,TRBJ1-5,.,TGTGCCAGCAGTTACTCACCCGGGTTGAGTCAGCCCCAGCATTTT,CASSYSPGLSQPQHF
large,TRBV7-9,TRBJ1-1,.,TGTGCCAGCAGCTTGGGGGGCCTCTTCACTGAAGCTTTCTTT,CASSLGGLFTEAFF
once,TRBV5-1,TRBJ2-1,.,TGCGCCAGCAGCTTCCAATTTGAGCAGTTCTTC,CASSFQFEQFF
.,TRBV11-3,TRBJ1-1,.,TGTGCCAGCAGCTTAGATCAGCCGGAAGAGAACACTGAAGCTTTCTTT,CASSLDQPEENTEAFF
.,TRBV20-1,TRBJ2-7,.,TGCAGCGTTTTGGAACAGACGACCTACGAGCAGTACTTC,CSVLEQTTYEQYF
.,TRBV7-9,TRBJ1-2,TRBD1,TGTGCCAGCAGCCCAGGACAGGTCTTTCATGGTGGCTACACCTTC,CASSPGQVFHGGYTF
.,TRBV20-1,TRBJ1-6,.,TGCAGTGCTCCCTCCTATAATTCACCCCTCCACTTT,CSAPSYNSPLHF
.,TRBV27,TRBJ1-6,.,TGTGCCAGCAGTTTTTTCGGGGACAAGAATTCACCCCTCCACTTT,CASSFFGDKNSPLHF
.,TRBV11-3,TRBJ2-3,TRBD1,TGTGCCAGCAGCCCCGGACAGGGGGGCACAGATACGCAGTATTTT,CASSPGQGGTDTQYF
.,TRBV20-1,TRBJ2-2,.,TGCAGTGCTAGGGCAGGGGCCCTTTTGAACACCGGGGAGCTGTTTTTT,CSARAGALLNTGELFF
.,TRBV20-1,TRBJ1-5,.,TGCAGCGCTGGGGGGACACATAGCAATCAGCCCCAGCATTTT,CSAGGTHSNQPQHF
.,TRBV20-1,TRBJ2-7,.,TGCAGTGCTAGCAACTTGGCCGAGTACGAGCAGTACTTC,CSASNLAEYEQYF
.,TRBV21-1,TRBJ2-1,.,TGTGCCAGCAGCAAAGGGGGGAGTAGCCGGGACTCCTACAATGAGCAGTTCTTC,CASSKGGSSRDSYNEQFF
.,TRBV6-2/TRBV6-3,TRBJ2-7,TRBD2,TGTGCCAGCAGCTCAGCGGGAGGCGGGTCCTACGAGCAGTACTTC,CASSSAGGGSYEQYF
.,TRBV6-1,TRBJ2-6,TRBD1,TGTGCCAGCAGTGCCATGGGACAGGCTGGGGCCAACGTCCTGACTTTC,CASSAMGQAGANVLTF
.,TRBV7-2,TRBJ1-2,.,TGTGCCAGCAGCCCCAGATTTACAGCAAACTATGGCTACACCTTC,CASSPRFTANYGYTF
.,TRBV6-2/TRBV6-3,TRBJ1-2,TRBD1,TGTGCCAGCAGACGAATTGAGGGGGCTGGCGACTATGGCTACACCTTC,CASRRIEGAGDYGYTF
.,TRBV2,TRBJ1-6,.,TGTGCCAGCACCTACCGGGGTAATTCACCCCTCCACTTT,CASTYRGNSPLHF
.,TRBV5-4,TRBJ2-7,.,TGTGCCAGCAGCTTAGAAGGGACCGAGCAGTACTTC,CASSLEGTEQYF
.,TRBV15,TRBJ1-3,TRBD1,TGTGCCACCAGCAGAGCCGGGACAGGAATCTCTGGAAACACCATATATTTT,CATSRAGTGISGNTIYF
.,TRBV28,TRBJ2-2,TRBD1,TGTGCCAGCAGTTGGTCCGGGACAGGGGTTCACACCGGGGAGCTGTTTTTT,CASSWSGTGVHTGELFF
.,TRBV20-1,TRBJ1-1,.,TGCAGTGCCCGAGTGTCCAGCACTGAAGCTTTCTTT,CSARVSSTEAFF
.,TRBV11-3,TRBJ2-2,.,TGTGCCAGCAGCTTAGTTTACAGGGAATTGGACACCGGGGAGCTGTTTTTT,CASSLVYRELDTGELFF
few,TRBV6-1,TRBJ1-2,.,TGTGCCAGCACTAACGGAGGGAAAGGGGGGCTTGGTGGCTACACCTTC,CASTNGGKGGLGGYTF
.,TRBV20-1,TRBJ2-3,TRBD1,TGCAGTGCTAGGGGGACAGGGGGTCGGGATACGCAGTATTTT,CSARGTGGRDTQYF
.,TRBV24-1,TRBJ2-5,TRBD1,TGTGCCACCGGACAGGGGGAGGAGACCCAGTACTTC,CATGQGEETQYF